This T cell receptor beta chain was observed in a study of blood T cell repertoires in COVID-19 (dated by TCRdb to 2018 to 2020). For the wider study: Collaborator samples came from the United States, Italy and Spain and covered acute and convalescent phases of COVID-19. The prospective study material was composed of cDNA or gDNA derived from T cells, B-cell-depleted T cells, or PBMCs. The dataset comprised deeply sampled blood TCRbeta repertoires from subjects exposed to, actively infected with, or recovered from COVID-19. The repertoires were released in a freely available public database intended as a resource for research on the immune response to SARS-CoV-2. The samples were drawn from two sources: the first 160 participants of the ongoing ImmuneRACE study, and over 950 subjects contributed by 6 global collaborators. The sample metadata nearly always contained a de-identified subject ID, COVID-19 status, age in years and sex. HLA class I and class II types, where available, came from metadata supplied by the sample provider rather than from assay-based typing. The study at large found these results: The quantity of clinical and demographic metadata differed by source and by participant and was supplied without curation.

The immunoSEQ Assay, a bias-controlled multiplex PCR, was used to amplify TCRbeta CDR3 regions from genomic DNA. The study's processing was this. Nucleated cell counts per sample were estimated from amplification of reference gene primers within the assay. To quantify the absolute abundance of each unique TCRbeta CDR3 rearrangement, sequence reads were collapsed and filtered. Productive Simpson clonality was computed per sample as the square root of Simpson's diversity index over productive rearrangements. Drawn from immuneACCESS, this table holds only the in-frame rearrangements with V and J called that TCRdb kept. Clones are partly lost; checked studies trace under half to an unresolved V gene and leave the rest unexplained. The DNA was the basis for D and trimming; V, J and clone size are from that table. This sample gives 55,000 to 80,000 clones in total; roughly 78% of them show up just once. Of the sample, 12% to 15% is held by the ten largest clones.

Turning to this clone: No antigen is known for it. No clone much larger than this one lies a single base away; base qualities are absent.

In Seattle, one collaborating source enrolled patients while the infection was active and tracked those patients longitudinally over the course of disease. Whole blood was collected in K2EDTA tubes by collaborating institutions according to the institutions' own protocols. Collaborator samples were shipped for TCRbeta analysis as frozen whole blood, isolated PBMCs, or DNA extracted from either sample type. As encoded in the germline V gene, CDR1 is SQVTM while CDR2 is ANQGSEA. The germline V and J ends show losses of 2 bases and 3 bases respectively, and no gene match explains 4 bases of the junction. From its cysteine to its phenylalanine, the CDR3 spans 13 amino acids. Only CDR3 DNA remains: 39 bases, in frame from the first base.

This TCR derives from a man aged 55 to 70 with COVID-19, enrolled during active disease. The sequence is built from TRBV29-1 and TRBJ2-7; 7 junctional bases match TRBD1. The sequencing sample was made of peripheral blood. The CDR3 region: CSVEYTGVYEQYF. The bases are TGCAGCGTTGAATATACAGGGGTCTACGAGCAGTACTTC.